A single sample is the source of the 26 T cell receptor beta chains below, sequenced in a study of cytomegalovirus exposure and HLA in healthy donors. PCR used 60 Vbeta primers and 13 Jbeta primers. Produced via immunoSEQ multiplex PCR; TCRdb's table is partial and in-frame only. Of under 150,000 clones listed, about 80% were seen once; the top ten hold 5% to 5.5%. The sequencing sample was made of PBMCs. The receptors stem from a woman aged 25 to 39 in good health and CMV-seropositive.

Only a few counts were recorded for this clone. V is TRBV27 and J is TRBJ2-1; D unresolved. In germline, CDR1 is MNHEY, CDR2 SMNVEV (reference sequence). Trimming shortened V by 5 bases and J by 6 bases, and 20 bases separated the two germline ends. CDR3 length: 16 amino acids. Here the CDR3 reads CASSPSQGEKTNEQFF. CDR3 nucleotide sequence: TGTGCCAGCAGTCCTTCTCAAGGAGAGAAGACCAATGAGCAGTTCTTC.

The CDR3 region has the DNA TGTGCCAGCAGACTTGACGACAGGGGGATTGGAAACACCATATATTTT. This codes for CASRLDDRGIGNTIYF. V gene TRBV2 combines with J gene TRBJ1-3; 9 nucleotides match TRBD1. The germline V gene encodes CDR1 SNHLY and CDR2 FYNNEI. The junction had 9 bases not matched to a gene; V was cut back by 6 bases and J by 3 bases. The CDR3 is made up of 16 amino acids.

Only a few counts were recorded for this clone. V gene TRBV5-4 combines with J gene TRBJ1-5, with D possibly TRBD1 on 5 matching bases. CDR1 is SGHNT and CDR2 is YYREEE in the germline V gene (reference sequence). The CDR3 has 14 residues. V gave up 1 base and J gave up 1 base, with 6 bases separating them. The chain's CDR3 is CASSLQGSNQPQHF. As DNA, the CDR3 is TGTGCCAGCAGCTTGCAGGGCAGCAATCAGCCCCAGCATTTT.

The chain employs TRBV30 and TRBJ2-5, with 7 bases matching TRBD1. Germline trimming cut 0 bases from V and 5 bases from J; bases unmatched to any gene: 6. Germline V gene lookup returns CDR1 GTSNPN and CDR2 SVGIG (reference sequence). This CDR3 contains 14 residues. The CDR3 coding sequence is TGTGCCTGGAGTGTTCGAGGGGGCACGGAGACCCAGTACTTC. As protein: CAWSVRGGTETQYF.

The V gene is TRBV10-1, the J gene TRBJ1-1; D is perhaps TRBD1 (5 bases). This CDR3 is 14 amino acids long. From germline, CDR1 is WNHNN and CDR2 SYGVQD (reference sequence). Trimming shortened V by 2 bases and J by 3 bases, and 10 bases separated the two germline ends. The CDR3, as DNA: TGCGCCAGCAGTGAGACAGCCAGGGACACTGAAGCTTTCTTT. The encoded protein is CASSETARDTEAFF.

This clone was observed once. The chain couples TRBV7-6 to TRBJ1-1; D unresolved. V was trimmed by 5 bases and J by 8 bases, leaving 15 bases between them. Germline V gene lookup returns CDR1 SGHVS and CDR2 FNYEAQ. This CDR3 region has 13 residues. The CDR3 protein is CASSPPGSLEAFF. The CDR3 nucleotides are TGTGCCAGCAGCCCTCCGGGGAGTCTCGAAGCTTTCTTT.

This clone was counted a single time. The CDR3 DNA reads TGTGCCACCAGGTGGCTGGGGGCTCGTGAGCAGTTCTTC. Translated, it gives CATRWLGAREQFF. The chain employs TRBV15 and TRBJ2-1, with a tentative D call TRBD1 (6 bases). The V end lost 6 bases, the J end lost 9 bases, and 15 bases lay between the germline ends. This CDR3 region has 13 residues. Per the germline V gene, CDR1 is LNHNV and CDR2 is YYDKDF (reference sequence).

The rearrangement uses TRBV7-3 and TRBJ2-2; 7 nucleotides align to TRBD1. Germline-derived CDR1 and CDR2 are SGHTA and FQGTGA. The trim removed 4 bases at V and 6 bases at J, leaving 8 bases unmatched. The CDR3 is 15 amino acids. CDR3 sequence reads: CASSSRDSSAGELFF. The CDR3 DNA reads TGTGCCAGCAGCTCTCGGGACAGCTCGGCCGGGGAGCTGTTTTTT.

The chain recombines TRBV6-1 with TRBJ2-2; TRBD1 aligns across 10 bases. The germline gives CDR1 MNHNS, CDR2 SASEGT. The trim removed 0 bases at V and 5 bases at J, leaving 6 bases unmatched. This CDR3 has 17 amino acids. CDR3 residues: CASSEAFWTGGTGELFF. CDR3 coding DNA: TGTGCCAGCAGTGAAGCGTTCTGGACAGGGGGTACCGGGGAGCTGTTTTTT.

J is TRBJ1-1 and V is TRBV6-5; D possibly corresponds to TRBD1 (5 bases). Germline loops: CDR1 MNHEY, CDR2 SVGAGI. The CDR3 length is 14 residues. V shed 6 bases and J shed 0 bases, with 11 bases lying between them. The CDR3 is CASSRLDMNTEAFF. The CDR3 DNA reads as TGTGCCAGCAGCCGCCTGGACATGAACACTGAAGCTTTCTTT.

The chain carries TRBV2 and TRBJ1-5; no firm D call. The V gene's germline CDR1 is SNHLY and CDR2 FYNNEI. Trimming took off 4 bases at V and 4 bases at J, with 11 bases between the two ends. The CDR3 has 14 amino acids. The CDR3 sequence: CASSVSVLNQPQHF. CDR3 DNA sequence: TGTGCCAGCAGTGTGTCGGTCCTAAATCAGCCCCAGCATTTT.

This sequence joins TRBV10-1 and TRBJ2-7; 8 positions match TRBD1. Per germline, CDR1 WNHNN and CDR2 SYGVQD (reference sequence). V was clipped by 0 bases and J by 3 bases; unmatched bases: 4. The CDR3 consists of 15 residues. This chain's CDR3 is CASSESRQGYYEQYF. The CDR3 coding sequence is TGCGCCAGCAGTGAGTCGAGACAGGGGTACTACGAGCAGTACTTC.

The genes are TRBV23-1 and TRBJ2-7, with TRBD1 identical over 10 bases. TRBV23-1 is given ORF status, its function remaining uncertain. This CDR3 region has 15 residues. The V gene end was trimmed by 3 bases and the J gene end by 4 bases; junction bases not matched to a gene: 6. The CDR3 sequence is CASSHPTGGTYEQYF. The CDR3 DNA reads TGCGCCAGCAGTCACCCGACAGGGGGCACGTACGAGCAGTACTTC.

The rearrangement joins TRBV5-1 to TRBJ1-4, with D perhaps matching TRBD1 (6 bases). The V end lost 4 bases, the J end lost 7 bases, and 14 bases lay between the germline ends. Germline CDR1 SGHRS, CDR2 YFSETQ. There are 14 residues in the CDR3. The CDR3 here is CASSPLQGSEKLFF. CDR3 bases: TGCGCCAGCAGCCCCCTACAGGGTAGTGAAAAACTGTTTTTT.

The chain joins TRBV4-2 to TRBJ2-7, with D uncertain. The CDR3 extends over 14 amino acids. Germline V gene lookup returns CDR1 LGHNA and CDR2 YNFKEQ. V shed 1 base and J shed 2 bases, with 9 bases lying between them. CDR3: CASSQVSDTYEQYF. In DNA, the CDR3 is TGTGCCAGCAGCCAAGTCAGTGACACCTACGAGCAGTACTTC.

The rearrangement joins TRBV27 to TRBJ2-7; maybe TRBD2 (6 bases). The germline gives CDR1 MNHEY, CDR2 SMNVEV (reference sequence). This CDR3 is built from 11 residues. Trimming took off 5 bases at V and 7 bases at J, with 9 bases between the two ends. Here the CDR3 reads CASSGGGEQYF. CDR3 bases: TGTGCCAGCAGTGGTGGGGGGGAGCAGTACTTC.

The chain carries TRBV5-1 and TRBJ2-7; 10 nucleotides match TRBD2. Germline CDR1 SGHRS, CDR2 YFSETQ. The CDR3 has 15 residues. With 4 bases clipped from V and 6 bases from J, the junction kept 10 bases outside the gene matches. CDR3 amino acids: CASSVNSGGASEQYF. The CDR3 bases are TGCGCCAGCAGCGTAAACAGCGGGGGGGCCTCCGAGCAGTACTTC.

J is TRBJ1-1 and V is TRBV10-3; TRBD1 agrees at 7 bases. J lost 5 bases, V lost 2 bases, and 8 bases had no gene match. Per the germline V gene, CDR1 is ENHRY and CDR2 is SYGVKD. The CDR3 is 15 amino acids. CDR3 in amino acids: CAISETGEADTEAFF. The DNA of the CDR3 is TGTGCCATCAGTGAGACAGGGGAAGCTGATACTGAAGCTTTCTTT.

V usage is TRBV10-3 and J usage is TRBJ1-6; no clear D. The CDR3 consists of 13 residues. The germline V gene has CDR1 ENHRY and CDR2 SYGVKD. The V gene lost 10 bases and the J gene lost 8 bases, with 15 bases spanning the gap. The chain's CDR3 is CATAAGKDSPLHF. The CDR3 DNA is TGTGCCACCGCGGCGGGGAAAGATTCACCCCTCCACTTT.

This clone has just a few counts. This chain connects TRBV7-8 to TRBJ2-1, with 8 positions matching TRBD1. V dropped 5 bases and J dropped 7; count of bases not matched to a gene: 4. The germline gives CDR1 SGHVS, CDR2 FQNEAQ. The CDR3 is 13 residues long. The CDR3 protein is CASSRGQVNEQFF. DNA for the CDR3: TGTGCCAGCAGCAGGGGACAGGTTAATGAGCAGTTCTTC.

The chain combines TRBV5-6 with TRBJ1-4; the match to TRBD1 covers 12 bases. This CDR3 spans 14 amino acids. Per germline, CDR1 SGHDT and CDR2 YYEEEE. Trimming cost V 3 bases and J 8 bases; bases outside gene matches: 2. The CDR3 sequence is CASSWGTGGEKLFF. For the CDR3, the DNA is TGTGCCAGCAGCTGGGGGACAGGGGGCGAAAAACTGTTTTTT.

This clone has only one observation. The rearrangement links TRBV7-9 to TRBJ1-3; D might be TRBD1 (5 bases). The CDR3 extends over 14 amino acids. Germline V gene lookup returns CDR1 SEHNR and CDR2 FQNEAQ (reference sequence). Trimming took 2 bases from V and 4 from J, leaving 9 bases between them. CDR3 DNA: TGTGCCAGCAGCTTATCAGGGATCGGAAACACCATATATTTT. Translating gives CASSLSGIGNTIYF.

The J gene is TRBJ2-2, the V gene TRBV7-9, with 8 bases fitting TRBD1. The germline CDR1 and CDR2 sequences are SEHNR and FQNEAQ (reference sequence). V lost 5 bases and J lost 5; bases outside the gene matches: 7. The CDR3 contains 15 residues. CDR3 amino acids: CASSPGQGYTGELFF. The CDR3 coding sequence is TGTGCCAGCAGCCCTGGACAGGGTTATACCGGGGAGCTGTTTTTT.

The chain has TRBV6-4 and TRBJ2-7; maybe TRBD2 (5 bases). This CDR3 has 13 residues. The V gene's germline CDR1 is MRHNA and CDR2 SNTAGT. V was clipped by 4 bases and J by 6 bases, with 13 bases between them. As DNA, the CDR3 is TGTGCCAGCAGTGCAGCGGTGATGGGCGAGCAGTACTTC. Translating gives CASSAAVMGEQYF.

This chain joins TRBV19 and TRBJ2-7; TRBD1 might be the D (6 bases). In germline, CDR1 is LNHDA, CDR2 SQIVND (reference sequence). The CDR3 extends over 13 amino acids. Deletions cut 5 bases from V and 5 bases from J, with 13 bases between. The CDR3 DNA is TGTGCCAGTAGTTCGGGACAAAGGGACGAGCAGTACTTC. This sequence encodes CASSSGQRDEQYF.

CDR3 sequence (DNA): TGTGCCAGCAGTGAAGTGGGAGGGGAGCCCCAGCATTTT. This gives the protein CASSEVGGEPQHF. The chain has TRBV6-1 and TRBJ1-5; a possible D gene is TRBD1 (5 bases). Trimming removed 1 base from V and 8 bases from J, with 9 bases in between. CDR3 length: 13 residues. CDR1 and CDR2 from the germline V gene are MNHNS and SASEGT.